The clone carrying this T cell receptor beta chain was seen at least ten times. Its antigen remains unknown. The sample comes from a study of neurological immune-mediated disorders. Broader study findings: The phylogenetic placement of 18 of 34 multiple sclerosis patients' repertoires in one related-CDR3 cluster constitutes a possible signature.

TCRdb re-derived calls from the 5' RACE reads in MiXCR, one entry per CDR3 protein. Among 50,000 to 75,000 distinct CDR3 sequences listed, approximately 3.7% were seen once. In germline, CDR1 is SGHRS, CDR2 YFSETQ. This CDR3 spans 13 amino acids. V lost 4 bases to trimming and J lost 2 bases, with 9 bases between them. The rearrangement uses TRBV5-1 and TRBJ2-5, with D perhaps matching TRBD1 (6 bases). The TCR originated in a man in his fifties with multiple sclerosis. The sequenced sample consisted of PBMCs. The chain's CDR3 is CASSRDKQETQYF. The CDR3 nucleotides read TGCGCCAGCAGCCGGGACAAACAAGAGACCCAGTACTTC.